This T cell receptor (beta chain) was identified in a study of CD8+CD57+ T cells in acquired aplastic anemia. Overall study results and limits: Comparison of patients with controls identified twenty-nine shared CD8+ CDR3 sequences.

All patients picked for sequencing had shown, by flow cytometry, an expansion of CD8+CD57+ cells. Germline V CDR1 and CDR2: SQVTM, ANQGSEA. V was clipped by 6 bases and J by 6 bases, with 26 bases between them. This CDR3 comprises 17 residues. As regards this clonotype: Its antigen is not known.

Using genomic DNA as the template, TCR beta VDJ and CDR3 profiling was carried out. TCRdb called the reads again in MiXCR, with one record for every CDR3 protein. There are approximately 59,000 distinct CDR3 sequences in the sample; approximately 52% occur only once, and 16% lies in the top ten. Sequencing was done on a sample of sorted CD4+, CD8+, or CD8+CD57+ T cells (not recorded which) from PBMCs. This sequence originates from a human donor with aplastic anemia. V usage is TRBV29-1 and J usage is TRBJ1-4; D might be TRBD1 (5 bases). This CDR3 is CSVRLTVEGPADEKLFF. The CDR3 DNA reads as TGCAGCGTCCGTTTGACGGTTGAGGGACCGGCGGATGAAAAACTGTTTTTT.